These 26 T cell receptor beta chains came from one sample sequenced in a study of cytomegalovirus exposure and HLA in healthy donors. Primers: 60 Vbeta forward and 13 Jbeta reverse. TCRdb's table, derived via immunoSEQ multiplex PCR, lists solely in-frame clones and lacks some. The sample includes 55,000 to 65,000 clones, more than 65% of them seen just once. Sequencing input: PBMCs. The receptors here all came from a woman aged 25 to 39 in good health and CMV-seronegative.

V is TRBV29-1 and J is TRBJ1-1; TRBD1 agrees at 7 bases. The CDR3 covers 14 residues. J gave up 5 bases and V 1 base, and 7 bases lay outside the gene matches. In germline, CDR1 is SQVTM, CDR2 ANQGSEA. The CDR3 protein is CSVEGGGGGTEAFF. CDR3 bases: TGCAGCGTTGAAGGTGGAGGGGGCGGGACTGAAGCTTTCTTT.

V is TRBV5-1 and J is TRBJ1-3, with D perhaps matching TRBD1 (5 bases). CDR1 and CDR2 from the germline V gene are SGHRS and YFSETQ. The V and J ends lost 0 bases and 0 bases respectively, with 10 bases between them. This CDR3 comprises 16 residues. CDR3 amino acids: CASSLAGLNSGNTIYF. CDR3 nucleotide sequence: TGCGCCAGCAGCTTGGCGGGACTGAACTCTGGAAACACCATATATTTT.

J is TRBJ1-5 and V is TRBV27; D remains ambiguous. The CDR3 runs 13 residues. Germline V gene lookup returns CDR1 MNHEY and CDR2 SMNVEV (reference sequence). V gave up 6 bases and J gave up 6 bases, with 12 bases separating them. CDR3 in DNA: TGTGCCAGCAGAGAGGGATTAAGTCAGCCCCAGCATTTT. Its protein is CASREGLSQPQHF.

This clone was detected a few times. The chain employs TRBV15 and TRBJ1-4, with 7 nucleotides matching TRBD1. Per germline, CDR1 LNHNV and CDR2 YYDKDF (reference sequence). The junction had 8 bases not matched to a gene; V was cut back by 5 bases and J by 2 bases. The CDR3 runs to 16 residues. This CDR3 is CATSRRPGQTNEKLFF. CDR3 DNA: TGTGCCACCAGCCGGCGGCCGGGACAGACTAATGAAAAACTGTTTTTT.

V is TRBV6-1 and J is TRBJ2-7; 12 nucleotides line up with TRBD1. Germline loops: CDR1 MNHNS, CDR2 SASEGT. CDR3 length: 15 residues. With V trimmed by 6 bases and J by 2 bases, 5 bases remained unmatched. The CDR3 region is CASRSGTGGAYEQYV. The CDR3 region has the DNA TGTGCCAGCAGGTCCGGGACAGGGGGCGCCTACGAGCAGTACGTC.

The V call is TRBV11-2, the J call TRBJ2-1; tentative D call: TRBD2 (5 bases). The CDR3 spans 13 residues. Germline values: CDR1 SGHAT, CDR2 FQNNGV. V dropped 5 bases and J dropped 6 bases, with 11 bases sitting between them. CDR3 coding DNA: TGTGCCAGCAGCACCGGACTGTCCAATGAGCAGTTCTTC. This translates into CASSTGLSNEQFF.

This chain joins TRBV5-4 and TRBJ2-5; D ambiguous. In germline, CDR1 is SGHNT, CDR2 YYREEE (reference sequence). V lost 0 bases to trimming and J lost 11 bases, with 17 bases between them. The CDR3 loop spans 14 amino acids. CDR3 sequence: CASSLDFNLGEQYF. CDR3 bases: TGTGCCAGCAGCTTGGATTTCAATTTAGGAGAGCAGTACTTC.

This chain uses TRBV4-1 with TRBJ2-1, with 9 bases identical to TRBD1. CDR1 MGHRA and CDR2 YSYEKL come from the germline V gene. The V segment lost 4 bases and the J segment 2 bases; nucleotides outside the gene matches: 3. This CDR3 contains 15 residues. As DNA, the CDR3 is TGCGCCAGCAGCCGGGGACAGGGAACCTACAATGAGCAGTTCTTC. It yields the protein CASSRGQGTYNEQFF.

This clone has just one count. V is TRBV5-8 and J is TRBJ1-1; D may be TRBD1 (5 bases). CDR3 length: 14 residues. CDR1 is SGHTS and CDR2 is YDEGEE in the germline V gene. V was clipped by 7 bases and J by 0 bases, with 13 bases between them. The chain's CDR3 is CASGSGVLNTEAFF. The CDR3 DNA follows: TGTGCCAGCGGTTCGGGGGTTTTGAACACTGAAGCTTTCTTT.

The genes are TRBV18 and TRBJ2-5, with D possibly matching TRBD2 (6 bases). The V end lost 4 bases, the J end lost 4 bases, and 19 bases lay between the germline ends. The CDR3 runs to 16 residues. CDR1 and CDR2 (germline): KGHSH, LQKENI. The CDR3 DNA follows: TGTGCCAGCTCACGAATTTTAGCGGTAGAGGGAGAGACCCAGTACTTC. This sequence encodes CASSRILAVEGETQYF.

The rearrangement links TRBV5-4 to TRBJ2-5; 12 positions agree with TRBD1. The better agreement between TRBJ2-7 and the DNA end casts doubt on the J call. Per the germline V gene, CDR1 is SGHNT and CDR2 is YYREEE (reference sequence). CDR3 length: 15 amino acids. The CDR3 region is CASSLPGQGAFEQYF. The CDR3 DNA follows: TGTGCCAGCAGCTTACCGGGACAGGGGGCATTCGAGCAGTACTTC.

J is TRBJ2-7 and V is TRBV10-3, with 8 nucleotides matching TRBD1. This CDR3 has 11 amino acids. V lost 2 bases to trimming and J lost 11 bases; unmatched junction nucleotides: 2. Germline CDR1 ENHRY, CDR2 SYGVKD. CDR3 DNA sequence: TGTGCCATCAGTGAGGGACAGGGAGAGTACGTC. It translates to CAISEGQGEYV.

The CDR3 protein is CASSSGQGRNTEAFF. CDR3 sequence (DNA): TGTGCCAGCAGCTCGGGACAGGGAAGGAACACTGAAGCTTTCTTT. The chain links TRBV7-8 to TRBJ1-1; 9 nucleotides align to TRBD1. Germline V gene lookup returns CDR1 SGHVS and CDR2 FQNEAQ. This CDR3 has 15 residues. Trimming at V came to 4 bases and at J to 1 base, leaving 4 bases not matched to a gene.

J is TRBJ1-6 and V is TRBV10-3, with TRBD1 matching over 11 bases. V lost 11 bases, J lost 8 bases, and 8 bases stayed unmatched. The V gene's germline CDR1 is ENHRY and CDR2 SYGVKD. This CDR3 has 14 residues. The CDR3 region is CAVRDRGADSPLHF. The CDR3, as DNA: TGTGCCGTCCGGGACAGGGGGGCTGATTCACCCCTCCACTTT.

The rearrangement uses TRBV5-1 and TRBJ2-1; D not resolved. This CDR3 is 15 amino acids long. V gave up 0 bases and J gave up 4 bases, with 11 bases separating them. Germline V CDR1 and CDR2: SGHRS, YFSETQ. The CDR3 loop reads CASSLAATKYNEQFF. The CDR3 nucleotides read TGCGCCAGCAGCTTGGCCGCGACAAAATACAATGAGCAGTTCTTC.

The CDR3 bases are TGTGCCAGCAGTGCGCTGACAGGGAACACTGAAGCTTTCTTT. It is translated as CASSALTGNTEAFF. V and J are TRBV25-1 and TRBJ1-1, with D maybe TRBD1 (6 bases). Germline-derived CDR1 and CDR2 are MGHDK and SYGVNS. V lost 4 bases, J lost 1 base, and 10 bases lay in between. The CDR3 is made up of 14 amino acids. The variable domain in full, completed from reference TRBV25-1 and TRBJ1-1, reads EADIYQTPRYLVIGTGKKITLECSQTMGHDKMYWYQQDPGMELHLIHYSYGVNSTEKGDLSSESTVSRIRTEHFPLTLESARPSHTSQYLCASSALTGNTEAFFGQGTRLTVV.

This chain uses TRBV21-1 with TRBJ2-7; the table's D call, TRBD1, was not checked against the DNA. TRBV21-1 is a listed pseudogene. The CDR3 is made up of 18 amino acids. The CDR3 DNA reads as TGTGCCAGCAGCCCCATGGGCTTTGACAGTCAGGAATCCTACGAGCAGTACGTC. This sequence encodes CASSPMGFDSQESYEQYV.

The chain couples TRBV5-6 to TRBJ1-1, with TRBD1 as a possible D gene (5 bases). The V end lost 4 bases, the J end lost 2 bases, and 18 bases lay between the germline ends. CDR1 and CDR2 (germline): SGHDT, YYEEEE. The CDR3 has 16 amino acids. The CDR3 DNA follows: TGTGCCAGCAGCCAGGCCTCAGGGCAGCTCAACACTGAAGCTTTCTTT. As protein: CASSQASGQLNTEAFF.

This rearrangement joins TRBV30 to TRBJ2-1, with 7 bases aligning to TRBD2. J was trimmed by 0 bases and V by 1 base; bases with no gene match: 3. This CDR3 is 15 amino acids long. Germline values: CDR1 GTSNPN, CDR2 SVGIG (reference sequence). Written as DNA, the CDR3 is TGTGCCTGGAGTGGAGCGGGGAGCTCCTACAATGAGCAGTTCTTC. Encoded protein: CAWSGAGSSYNEQFF.

The chain combines TRBV9 with TRBJ1-4; weak D call: TRBD1 (5 bases). V was trimmed by 4 bases and J by 7 bases, leaving 23 bases between them. Germline CDR1 SGDLS, CDR2 YYNGEE. This CDR3 is 17 amino acids long. CDR3 nucleotide sequence: TGTGCCAGCAGCCCCCAGAAGGGAGGCCTCGGGGCTGAAAAACTGTTTTTT. It encodes CASSPQKGGLGAEKLFF. Full variable domain (outside the CDR3, taken from reference TRBV9 and TRBJ1-4): DSGVTQTPKHLITATGQRVTLRCSPRSGDLSVYWYQQSLDQGLQFLIQYYNGEERAKGNILERFSAQQFPDLHSELNLSSLELGDSALYFCASSPQKGGLGAEKLFFGSGTQLSVL.

The V call is TRBV6-6, the J call TRBJ2-1; 12 nucleotides agree with TRBD2. The germline V gene has CDR1 MNHNY and CDR2 SVGAGI (reference sequence). The CDR3 runs 16 residues. The J segment lost 3 bases and the V segment lost 5 bases, leaving 5 bases of the junction unmatched. As DNA, the CDR3 is TGTGCCAGCAGTAGTACTAGCGGGGGGCTCTACAATGAGCAGTTCTTC. Residues: CASSSTSGGLYNEQFF.

The chain links TRBV18 to TRBJ2-2; the match to TRBD2 covers 9 bases. The CDR3 contains 15 residues. The ends lost 3 bases at V and 5 bases at J; junction bases unmatched: 4. Germline assignment: CDR1 KGHSH and CDR2 LQKENI. The CDR3 reads CASSPSGSATGELFF. The CDR3 DNA follows: TGTGCCAGCTCACCTAGCGGGAGTGCGACCGGGGAGCTGTTTTTT.

DNA for the CDR3: TGCGCCAGCAGCCTTACTAGCGGGTCCTACAATGAGCAGTTCTTC. This encodes CASSLTSGSYNEQFF. J is TRBJ2-1 and V is TRBV5-1; 9 nucleotides match TRBD2. CDR3 size: 15 residues. V shed 4 bases and J 1 base; nucleotides not matched to a gene: 3. Germline V lookup: CDR1 SGHRS, CDR2 YFSETQ.

This clone was observed once. The chain links TRBV19 to TRBJ1-1; the D gene is possibly TRBD1 (5 bases). This CDR3 contains 16 residues. CDR1 LNHDA and CDR2 SQIVND come from the germline V gene (reference sequence). V shed 6 bases and J shed 0 bases, with 17 bases lying between them. The CDR3 DNA follows: TGTGCCAGTAGCCCCAGGGAAATGGGGATGAACACTGAAGCTTTCTTT. Protein: CASSPREMGMNTEAFF.

This clone was counted once. This sequence joins TRBV7-9 and TRBJ2-5, with D perhaps TRBD2 (6 bases). The CDR3 runs 13 residues. V lost 5 bases and J 9 bases, leaving 16 bases between the germline ends. Germline CDR1 and CDR2: SEHNR and FQNEAQ (reference sequence). The CDR3 DNA reads TGTGCCAGCAGCCCCGGGACTTTCGAGGCCCAGTACTTC. It codes for CASSPGTFEAQYF.

V gene TRBV21-1 combines with J gene TRBJ2-1; the table calls TRBD2, which could not be checked here. TRBV21-1 has pseudogene status. The CDR3 is 19 amino acids. CDR3 in amino acids: CASSKALAGGNSSYNEQFF. The CDR3 DNA follows: TGTGCCAGCAGCAAAGCGCTAGCGGGAGGTAATAGCTCCTACAATGAGCAGTTCTTC.